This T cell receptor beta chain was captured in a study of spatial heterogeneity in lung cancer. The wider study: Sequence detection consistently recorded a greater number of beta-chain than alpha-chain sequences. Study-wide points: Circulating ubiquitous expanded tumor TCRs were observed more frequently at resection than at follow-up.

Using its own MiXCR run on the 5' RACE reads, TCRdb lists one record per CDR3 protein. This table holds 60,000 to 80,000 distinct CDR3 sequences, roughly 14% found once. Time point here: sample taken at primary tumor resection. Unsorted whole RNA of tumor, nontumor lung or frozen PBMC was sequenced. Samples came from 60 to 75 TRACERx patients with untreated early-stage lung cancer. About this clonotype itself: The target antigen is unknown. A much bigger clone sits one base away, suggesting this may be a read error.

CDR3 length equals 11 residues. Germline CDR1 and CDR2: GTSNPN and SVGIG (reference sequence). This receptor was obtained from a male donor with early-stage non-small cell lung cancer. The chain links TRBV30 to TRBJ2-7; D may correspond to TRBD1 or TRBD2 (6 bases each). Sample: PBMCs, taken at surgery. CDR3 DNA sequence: TGTGCCCGGAGTTGGGGGGCTGAGCAGTACTTC. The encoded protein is CARSWGAEQYF.